This entry concerns a single T cell receptor beta chain. The V end was cut by 6 bases, the J end by 6 bases, with 11 bases between. Per the germline V gene, CDR1 is MNHEY and CDR2 is SVGAGI. This CDR3 contains 13 residues. This entry comes from a study of T cell responses to AZD1222 COVID-19 vaccine. Profiled with immunoSEQ multiplex PCR; TCRdb holds only in-frame clones, not every one. The table shows approximately 210,000 clones, with 91% occurring only once. The receptor's source is an adult who received the AZD1222 COVID-19 vaccine. This specimen was peripheral blood, taken 28 days after the second AZD1222 dose. This chain connects TRBV6-5 to TRBJ2-2; D is undetermined. In DNA form, the CDR3 reads TGTGCCAGCAGGCGACTTGAACCCGGGGAGCTGTTTTTT. It yields the protein CASRRLEPGELFF.